These 29 T cell receptor beta chains were sequenced from one sample in a study of OX40 agonist ivuxolimab in advanced cancers. The data were produced by immunoSEQ multiplex PCR, yet TCRdb's version contains in-frame clones alone and is incomplete. Here the sample spans tens of thousands of clones, around 84% being singletons. The source was CD4+ or CD8+ T cells sorted from blood, collected in a trial of the OX40 agonist ivuxolimab. The receptor set was obtained from an adult with an advanced solid tumor such as melanoma, head and neck, liver or kidney cancer.

The chain has TRBV27 and TRBJ2-7, with 9 bases aligning to TRBD2. Germline V lookup: CDR1 MNHEY, CDR2 SMNVEV (reference sequence). This CDR3 has 15 residues. The V and J ends lost 4 bases and 2 bases, in that order; junction bases with no gene match: 6. The CDR3 DNA follows: TGTGCCAGCAGTTCCAGGACTAGCGACCCCTACGAGCAGTACTTC. This translates into CASSSRTSDPYEQYF.

The chain recombines TRBV27 with TRBJ1-4; D not certain. CDR3 length equals 17 residues. Trimming shortened V by 4 bases and J by 4 bases, and 19 bases separated the two germline ends. The V gene's germline CDR1 is MNHEY and CDR2 SMNVEV (reference sequence). The CDR3 loop reads CASSSTLGLRVNEKLFF. In DNA form, the CDR3 reads TGTGCCAGCAGTTCCACGTTAGGTTTGCGTGTTAATGAAAAACTGTTTTTT.

The chain carries TRBV7-2 and TRBJ2-2, with 9 bases matching TRBD2. CDR1 is SGHTA and CDR2 is FQGNSA in the germline V gene. Trimming removed 3 bases from V and 4 bases from J; junction bases left unmatched: 6. This CDR3 spans 16 amino acids. In DNA, the CDR3 is TGTGCCAGCAGCTTTGGCGGGGGGGCAAGCACCGGGGAGCTGTTTTTT. It translates to CASSFGGGASTGELFF.

This chain joins TRBV11-3 and TRBJ2-2; no clear D. The ends were cut back, 3 bases at V and 0 bases at J, with 14 bases in the middle. The CDR3 consists of 17 residues. CDR1 SGHNT and CDR2 YENEEA come from the germline V gene. CDR3 nucleotide sequence: TGTGCCAGCAGCTTCTTGGCCGGTCCAGCGAACACCGGGGAGCTGTTTTTT. Translated: CASSFLAGPANTGELFF.

In its sample, this clone was seen once. The V and J genes are TRBV28 and TRBJ2-3; unclear D gene. CDR3 length: 14 amino acids. Germline V CDR1 and CDR2: MDHEN, SYDVKM. V was trimmed by 3 bases and J by 0 bases, leaving 7 bases between them. This chain's CDR3 is CASSLTDSTDTQYF. CDR3 DNA sequence: TGTGCCAGCAGTTTGACGGATAGCACAGATACGCAGTATTTT. Variable domain in full (rest from reference TRBV28 and TRBJ2-3): DVKVTQSSRYLVKRTGEKVFLECVQDMDHENMFWYRQDPGLGLRLIYFSYDVKMKEKGDIPEGYSVSREKKERFSLILESASTNQTSMYLCASSLTDSTDTQYFGPGTRLTVL.

The rearrangement joins TRBV15 to TRBJ1-2, with 7 bases lining up with TRBD1. Looked up from germline, CDR1 is LNHNV and CDR2 is YYDKDF (reference sequence). CDR3 length equals 15 residues. V was clipped by 4 bases and J by 3 bases; unmatched bases: 8. CDR3: CATSKRTGIDYGYTF. In nucleotides, the CDR3 is TGTGCCACCAGCAAAAGGACAGGAATAGACTATGGCTACACCTTC.

On this clone: One end of the junction fails to match germline, which may point to a read error. The chain links TRBV7-7 to TRBJ2-1, with 9 bases aligning to TRBD1. The CDR3 length is 15 residues. The germline CDR1 and CDR2 sequences are SSHAT and FNYEAQ (reference sequence). The CDR3 loop reads CASSSSGTGINEQFF. DNA for the CDR3: TGTGCTAGCAGCTCCTCCGGGACAGGGATCAATGAGCAGTTCTTC. The variable domain in full, completed from reference TRBV7-7 and TRBJ2-1, reads GAGVSQSPRYKVTKRGQDVTLRCDPISSHATLYWYQQALGQGPEFLTYFNYEAQPDKSGLPSDRFSAERPEGSISTLTIQRTEQRDSAMYRCASSSSGTGINEQFFGPGTRLTVL.

This clone was seen once. This chain joins TRBV19 and TRBJ2-7; D possibly corresponds to TRBD2 (5 bases). The germline V and J ends were trimmed by 5 bases and 4 bases, with 18 bases remaining between them. From germline, CDR1 is LNHDA and CDR2 SQIVND (reference sequence). This CDR3 contains 15 residues. The CDR3 DNA sequence: TGTGCCAGTAGTGAGCGGTCCCTGGGTCCTTACGAGCAGTACTTC. Its translation is CASSERSLGPYEQYF. Drawing the rest from reference TRBV19 and TRBJ2-7, the complete variable domain is DGGITQSPKYLFRKEGQNVTLSCEQNLNHDAMYWYRQDPGQGLRLIYYSQIVNDFQKGDIAEGYSVSREKKESFPLTVTSAQKNPTAFYLCASSERSLGPYEQYFGPGTRLTVT.

Comments on this clone: The germline gene is not matched at one end of the junction; a read error may be the cause. This chain links TRBV7-7 with TRBJ2-1, with D perhaps TRBD1 (6 bases). The CDR3 length is 17 residues. Germline CDR1 is SSHAT and CDR2 is FNYEAQ (reference sequence). The DNA of the CDR3 is TGTGCTAGCAGCTTAGCAGGCTGGTCAGGGGACTACAATGAGCAGTTCTTC. It specifies CASSLAGWSGDYNEQFF.

The rearrangement links TRBV7-2 to TRBJ1-5, with TRBD1 as a possible D gene (5 bases). Germline CDR1 is SGHTA and CDR2 is FQGNSA. The CDR3 sequence is 16 residues long. V gave up 1 base and J gave up 0 bases, with 10 bases separating them. This CDR3 is CASSLVGAYSNQPQHF. DNA of the CDR3: TGTGCCAGCAGCTTAGTTGGGGCATATAGCAATCAGCCCCAGCATTTT.

This chain joins TRBV4-3 and TRBJ1-2; possible D gene TRBD1, 6 bases. The CDR3 loop spans 15 amino acids. With 3 bases removed from V and 3 bases from J, the gap between germline ends came to 14 bases. The germline CDR1 and CDR2 sequences are LGHNA and YSLEER. The CDR3 here is CASSQELQGYYGYTF. CDR3 DNA: TGCGCCAGCAGCCAGGAGTTACAGGGCTACTATGGCTACACCTTC.

V gene TRBV30 combines with J gene TRBJ2-7, with D maybe TRBD1 (5 bases). Germline values: CDR1 GTSNPN, CDR2 SVGIG (reference sequence). V was cut by 7 bases and J by 3 bases, with 10 bases left in between. The CDR3 spans 11 residues. CDR3 region: CASGHFYEQYF. Here the CDR3 DNA reads TGTGCCTCAGGACACTTCTACGAGCAGTACTTC.

The DNA of the CDR3 is TGCGCCAGCAGCTTGAAACTAGGACGCCGAGCGTCGAACACTGAAGCTTTCTTT. It translates to CASSLKLGRRASNTEAFF. The chain recombines TRBV5-1 with TRBJ1-1; D unresolved. The germline V and J ends were trimmed by 1 base and 1 base, with 20 bases remaining between them. Germline-derived CDR1 and CDR2 are SGHRS and YFSETQ. The CDR3 runs to 18 residues. The whole variable domain, remainder taken from reference TRBV5-1 and TRBJ1-1, is KAGVTQTPRYLIKTRGQQVTLSCSPISGHRSVSWYQQTPGQGLQFLFEYFSETQRNKGNFPGRFSGRQFSNSRSEMNVSTLELGDSALYLCASSLKLGRRASNTEAFFGQGTRLTVV.

The chain couples TRBV5-1 to TRBJ1-1; D not certain. Trimming removed 7 bases from V and 0 bases from J, with 13 bases in between. CDR3 length: 14 residues. CDR1 and CDR2 from the germline V gene are SGHRS and YFSETQ. This CDR3 is CASFSGGVNTEAFF. The CDR3 nucleotides are TGCGCCAGCTTCTCCGGTGGAGTGAACACTGAAGCTTTCTTT.

The gene calls are TRBV19 and TRBJ2-5, with unresolved D. Deletions cut 6 bases from V and 5 bases from J, with 13 bases between. The CDR3 length is 13 residues. Germline-derived CDR1 and CDR2 are LNHDA and SQIVND (reference sequence). CDR3: CASRALVGETQYF. CDR3 nucleotides: TGTGCCAGTAGAGCTTTAGTCGGGGAGACCCAGTACTTC.

This rearrangement joins TRBV9 to TRBJ2-5; a weak D match, TRBD2 (6 bases). CDR3 length equals 16 residues. The V end lost 1 base, the J end lost 5 bases, and 18 bases lay between the germline ends. In germline, CDR1 is SGDLS, CDR2 YYNGEE. CDR3 sequence (DNA): TGTGCCAGCAGCGTATTGGGGGGAGCTACCGGGGAGACCCAGTACTTC. The encoded protein is CASSVLGGATGETQYF.

This clone was observed once. The rearrangement joins TRBV27 to TRBJ2-5; 9 bases are shared with TRBD1. The ends lost 7 bases at V and 4 bases at J; junction bases unmatched: 4. The germline V gene has CDR1 MNHEY and CDR2 SMNVEV (reference sequence). The CDR3 spans 13 residues. In DNA, the CDR3 is TGTGCCAGCAAGACAGGGGGTAGAGAGACCCAGTACTTC. This sequence encodes CASKTGGRETQYF.

The chain couples TRBV5-1 to TRBJ2-1; D is uncertain. The V end lost 0 bases, the J end lost 2 bases, and 6 bases lay between the germline ends. The germline CDR1 and CDR2 sequences are SGHRS and YFSETQ. This CDR3 is built from 14 residues. CDR3 DNA: TGCGCCAGCAGCTTGGAAGGGCCCTACAATGAGCAGTTCTTC. Amino acids: CASSLEGPYNEQFF.

In regard to this clone: One junction end does not reproduce the germline sequence, and a read error may be involved. The V and J genes are TRBV27 and TRBJ1-1, with D tentatively TRBD1 (5 bases). The CDR3 covers 13 residues. Germline lookup yields CDR1 MNHEY and CDR2 SMNVEV (reference sequence). The CDR3 sequence: CATSLTGNTEAFF. CDR3 nucleotides: TGTGCCACCAGTTTAACAGGTAACACTGAAGCTTTCTTT.

This rearrangement joins TRBV14 to TRBJ1-1; D remains ambiguous. The CDR3 is 12 residues long. Germline V gives CDR1 SGHDN, CDR2 FVKESK. V gave up 4 bases and J gave up 1 base, with 4 bases separating them. CDR3 loop: CASSPWNTEAFF. CDR3 DNA: TGTGCCAGCAGCCCCTGGAACACTGAAGCTTTCTTT.

This clone was seen only a few times. The rearrangement links TRBV9 to TRBJ2-4; possible D gene TRBD2, 5 bases. The CDR3 contains 16 residues. V was pared by 0 bases and J by 1 base, with 11 bases between. CDR1 and CDR2 from the germline V gene are SGDLS and YYNGEE. The CDR3 DNA reads as TGTGCCAGCAGCGTAGTTGGGAGTCTGGCCAAAAACATTCAGTACTTC. Amino acid sequence: CASSVVGSLAKNIQYF.

The J gene is TRBJ2-7, the V gene TRBV7-8; D tentatively reads TRBD1 or TRBD2 (6 bases each). V was cut by 2 bases and J by 1 base, with 18 bases left in between. Germline CDR1 and CDR2: SGHVS and FQNEAQ. The CDR3 has 17 amino acids. This CDR3 reads CASSLWVGGTLSYEQYF. DNA for the CDR3: TGTGCCAGCAGCTTATGGGTAGGGGGGACCCTATCCTACGAGCAGTACTTC.

This clone was counted only a few times. Other nucleotide sequences from this sample produce the same CDR3. This sequence joins TRBV9 and TRBJ1-1; D call uncertain. Per the germline V gene, CDR1 is SGDLS and CDR2 is YYNGEE. Between the trimmed V and J ends, which lost 0 bases and 2 bases, there was a span of 8 bases. This CDR3 has 14 residues. The DNA of the CDR3 is TGTGCCAGCAGCGTAGCTTACAGAAACACTGAAGCTTTCTTT. This codes for CASSVAYRNTEAFF.

In its sample, this clone was seen once. V and J are TRBV7-6 and TRBJ1-5, with D possibly being TRBD1 (6 bases). V lost 3 bases, J lost 0 bases, and 12 bases lay in between. The germline V gene has CDR1 SGHVS and CDR2 FNYEAQ. This CDR3 has 16 residues. The CDR3 region is CASSLGGPGSNQPQHF. The CDR3 DNA reads as TGTGCCAGCAGCTTGGGGGGCCCCGGTAGCAATCAGCCCCAGCATTTT.

V and J are TRBV28 and TRBJ2-3, with a tentative D call TRBD2 (5 bases). V lost 5 bases, J lost 2 bases, and 8 bases lay in between. Germline CDR1 and CDR2: MDHEN and SYDVKM. This CDR3 has 13 residues. CDR3 residues: CASSGGNTDTQYF. The CDR3 DNA is TGTGCCAGCAGTGGAGGAAACACAGATACGCAGTATTTT.

The genes are TRBV4-1 and TRBJ2-5, with no clear D. Germline V CDR1 and CDR2: MGHRA, YSYEKL. Trimming left V 0 bases short and J 5 bases short, with 13 bases between. The CDR3 runs to 15 residues. CDR3: CASSQDKSRWETQYF. CDR3 nucleotides: TGCGCCAGCAGCCAAGATAAATCCCGGTGGGAGACCCAGTACTTC.

This sequence joins TRBV2 and TRBJ1-5; D unclear. Per the germline V gene, CDR1 is SNHLY and CDR2 is FYNNEI. This CDR3 has 16 residues. V lost 2 bases to trimming and J lost 2 bases, with 13 bases between them. The CDR3 bases are TGTGCCAGCAGTGAATGGGTTAATCATGGCAATCAGCCCCAGCATTTT. It is translated as CASSEWVNHGNQPQHF.

The chain links TRBV28 to TRBJ1-2; TRBD1 aligns across 8 bases. Germline V gene lookup returns CDR1 MDHEN and CDR2 SYDVKM. The CDR3 extends over 13 amino acids. V was pared by 2 bases and J by 8 bases, with 4 bases of the junction left unmatched. The CDR3, as DNA: TGTGCCAGCAGTTTAAACAGGGGGTTAGGCTACACCTTC. As protein: CASSLNRGLGYTF.

This clone was seen only a few times. The genes are TRBV7-9 and TRBJ2-2; D not resolved. CDR3 length equals 12 residues. Germline CDR1 and CDR2: SEHNR and FQNEAQ (reference sequence). With 4 bases removed from V and 6 bases from J, the gap between germline ends came to 6 bases. The CDR3 nucleotides read TGTGCCAGCAGCTATGGTTCCGGGGAGCTGTTTTTT. Protein sequence: CASSYGSGELFF.